This T cell receptor beta chain stems from a study of T cells after yellow fever vaccination. TCRdb used MiXCR to reprocess the 5' RACE reads, holding one entry per CDR3 protein. This sample yields around 88,000 distinct CDR3 sequences, of which more than 10% are seen a single time; around 23% belongs to the top ten. The CDR3 is made up of 14 amino acids. Between the trimmed V and J ends, which lost 11 bases and 1 base, there was a span of 15 bases. Germline values: CDR1 MNHNS, CDR2 SASEGT. General study results and limits: There was a possibility that FACS-sorted repertoires contained abundant clonotypes contaminating from the bulk population. Only a minor proportion of clonotypes was detected across both CD4 and CD8 compartments.

The V call is TRBV6-1, the J call TRBJ2-1; D possibly corresponds to TRBD2 (6 bases). The sample here was CD8+ T cells not binding an NS4B(214-222) dextramer, sorted from PBMCs, taken approximately 22 days after the first yellow fever vaccination. The receptor was isolated from a man aged 18 to 30 who received the YFV17D yellow fever vaccine. CDR3 bases: TGTGCCTGCGCCGGGACTGGATCCTACAATGAGCAGTTCTTC. This encodes CACAGTGSYNEQFF.